This T cell receptor (beta chain) was observed in a study of CD4 T cells in relation to SARS-CoV-2 and coronaviruses. Overall study context: TCR beta CDR3s were sequenced after roughly nine-day antigen culture of PBMCs. Convalescent patients were fewer than ten males and a few females; two were Hispanic. Study-level findings and limits: Roughly 65% of donors had memory CD4+ clonotypes crossrecognizing SARS-CoV-2 and common cold coronavirus spike.

This clone was detected only once. Its target is unknown. CDR1 and CDR2 (germline): LNHDA, SQIVND (reference sequence). CDR3 size: 15 residues. The germline V and J ends were trimmed by 3 bases and 5 bases, with 17 bases remaining between them. Clones were sequenced by immunoSEQ multiplex PCR, and TCRdb holds only the in-frame ones, with some missing. The sample consists of 43,000 or so clones, around 79% of them appearing once. The chain combines TRBV19 with TRBJ2-7, with D perhaps TRBD2 (6 bases). This receptor was identified in an adult with COVID-19. Sequences were obtained from naive CD4+ T cells from PBMCs, cultured in vitro. Subset given: naive CD4+ T cells isolated by negative enrichment. CDR3 in DNA: TGTGCCAGTAGTATGGGGGTCGTGGCTAGCGACGAGCAGTACTTC. The encoded protein is CASSMGVVASDEQYF.